This entry features one T cell receptor beta chain sequence. Its specificity is unknown. TCRdb keeps only in-frame clones here, not all; method: immunoSEQ multiplex PCR. The table lists about 2.1 million clones, about 93% of them singletons. Germline CDR1 reads PRHDT; CDR2 reads FYEKMQ (reference sequence). The germline V and J ends were trimmed by 1 base and 0 bases, with 13 bases remaining between them. The CDR3 covers 16 residues. The data derive from a study of shared clonotypes between healthy human individuals. General study points: The study drew on few donors, limiting represented genetic and exposure-history diversity. Sharing of clonotypes among donors was expected to vary with sequencing depth. With a handful of donors compared, 4.5% to 6.5% of naive CD4 clonotypes were shared.

CD45RO-negative cells were positively selected for CCR7, leaving out terminally differentiated effector memory CD45RA+ cells. J is TRBJ2-7 and V is TRBV13; D is possibly TRBD1 (5 bases). The clonotype originates from a man between 18 and 35 years old in good health. Some clones in this sample may be carry-over from other donors' samples. Sequencing used naive CD8+ T cells from PBMCs. CDR3 sequence (DNA): TGTGCCAGCAGCTTAGCCTCCTGGCAGGGCTCCTACGAGCAGTACTTC. It encodes CASSLASWQGSYEQYF.